This T cell receptor beta chain was retrieved from a study of early T cells in non-severe SARS-CoV-2 infection. Germline CDR1 reads SEHNR; CDR2 reads FQNEAQ (reference sequence). This CDR3 region has 17 residues. V was clipped by 5 bases and J by 6 bases; unmatched bases: 14. TCRdb reanalysed the 5' RACE reads using MiXCR and keeps one entry per CDR3 protein. This repertoire shows roughly 75,000 distinct CDR3 sequences, approximately 11% found once; its top ten account for around 4.7%. The sample holds many counts of this clonotype. Material: whole blood. The V call is TRBV7-9, the J call TRBJ2-3; 10 bases map to TRBD2. The receptor was isolated from an adult who was a healthcare worker with PCR-confirmed SARS-CoV-2 infection or an uninfected control (not recorded which). The CDR3 loop reads CASSTTFTAGGPDTQYF. The CDR3 DNA is TGTGCCAGCAGCACGACCTTTACAGCGGGGGGGCCGGATACGCAGTATTTT.